The 5 T cell receptor beta chains below were found in one sample sequenced in a study of T cells in Graves' hyperthyroidism and ophthalmopathy. The CDR3 regions of TCR beta were amplified from RNA transcripts. HTBI primers drove first-round RT-PCR of the TCR CDR3. TCRdb analysed the multiplex PCR reads with MiXCR anew, one entry per CDR3 protein. The data show hundreds of thousands of distinct CDR3 sequences, with 14% to 15% seen just once and about 3.9% held by the top ten. Sequencing input: blood. The receptors come from a woman aged 40 to 50 with Graves' ophthalmopathy.

V and J are TRBV18 and TRBJ2-7; D remains ambiguous. Germline V gives CDR1 KGHSH, CDR2 LQKENI. The CDR3 is 14 amino acids. V gave up 3 bases and J gave up 2 bases, with 11 bases separating them. The CDR3 sequence is CASSPSLPTYEQYF. In DNA, the CDR3 is TGTGCCAGCTCACCCTCCCTCCCTACCTACGAGCAGTACTTC.

This clonotype was found many times. J is TRBJ2-2 and V is TRBV30; 14 nucleotides line up with TRBD2. There are 15 residues in the CDR3. The V gene end was trimmed by 4 bases and the J gene end by 3 bases; junction bases not matched to a gene: 1. Germline V gene data show CDR1 as GTSNPN and CDR2 as SVGIG (reference sequence). The CDR3: CAWKTSGRDTGELFF. The CDR3 DNA follows: TGTGCCTGGAAGACTAGCGGGAGGGACACCGGGGAGCTGTTTTTT.

This clonotype has more than one count but fewer than ten. The V and J genes are TRBV29-1 and TRBJ1-1; D is possibly TRBD1 (6 bases). The length of the CDR3 is 13 residues. The germline V gene has CDR1 SQVTM and CDR2 ANQGSEA. V was pared by 5 bases and J by 5 bases, with 15 bases between. The CDR3 coding sequence is TGCAGCGTTTACTTTGGGGGGCAAACTGAAGCTTTCTTT. Translation: CSVYFGGQTEAFF.

This clonotype has more than one count but fewer than ten. The chain is built from TRBV6-5 and TRBJ1-1; tentatively, D is TRBD1 (6 bases). Germline CDR1 and CDR2: MNHEY and SVGAGI. V shed 2 bases and J shed 0 bases, with 10 bases lying between them. This CDR3 has 15 residues. The CDR3 here is CASSYGGVLNTEAFF. The CDR3 DNA reads TGTGCCAGCAGTTACGGGGGCGTTTTGAACACTGAAGCTTTCTTT.

The V gene is TRBV10-1, the J gene TRBJ2-4, with D possibly being TRBD1 (6 bases). V lost 6 bases and J 10 bases, leaving 34 bases between the germline ends. CDR3 length: 19 amino acids. Germline lookup yields CDR1 WNHNN and CDR2 SYGVQD (reference sequence). The CDR3 reads CASRGTSSHFRFSSAIQYF. The CDR3 region has the DNA TGCGCCAGCAGAGGGACAAGTTCCCATTTTAGATTTTCTTCGGCGATTCAGTACTTC.